This TCR beta chain derives from a study of blood T cell repertoires in COVID-19. Study-wide background: Sites across the United States, Italy and Spain contributed samples from acute and convalescent COVID-19.

This CDR3 region has 14 residues. V was shortened by 4 bases and J by 5 bases, with 15 bases between the two germline ends. CDR1 is SGDLS, CDR2 YYNGEE, per germline. The repertoire was sequenced with immunoSEQ multiplex PCR; TCRdb's copy has only in-frame clones and lacks some. The repertoire holds roughly 310,000 clones, with more than 90% as singletons. Living in 24 US areas, the participants were between about 18 and 90 years of age. Categorization into cohorts depended on clinical history that participants reported. The sequence derives from a man in his 60s who had recovered from COVID-19. This chain uses TRBV9 with TRBJ1-2, with D perhaps TRBD1 (6 bases). The sample comprised PBMCs or T cells enriched from blood (not recorded which). DNA of the CDR3: TGTGCCAGCAGCACCGGGGGGGGCCGGTATGGCTACACCTTC. Translated: CASSTGGGRYGYTF. Together with reference TRBV9 and TRBJ1-2, the CDR3 gives the full variable domain: DSGVTQTPKHLITATGQRVTLRCSPRSGDLSVYWYQQSLDQGLQFLIQYYNGEERAKGNILERFSAQQFPDLHSELNLSSLELGDSALYFCASSTGGGRYGYTFGSGTRLTVV.